The 23 T cell receptor beta chains below were found in one sample sequenced in a study of blood T cell repertoires in COVID-19. Sequencing used immunoSEQ multiplex PCR; TCRdb keeps in-frame clones, though not all of them. Here the sample spans around 260,000 clones, 89% being singletons. The sample was peripheral blood. All receptors derive from a woman aged 40-49 years who had recovered from COVID-19.

This chain uses TRBV9 with TRBJ2-5, with 7 bases identical to TRBD2. This CDR3 spans 16 amino acids. The V gene end was trimmed by 4 bases and the J gene end by 5 bases; junction bases not matched to a gene: 14. Germline CDR1 and CDR2: SGDLS and YYNGEE. The DNA for the CDR3 is TGTGCCAGCAGCCGCTGGGGAGCGGGGAATCGCGAGACCCAGTACTTC. Protein sequence: CASSRWGAGNRETQYF.

This chain links TRBV2 with TRBJ2-1; no clear D. V was cut by 3 bases and J by 3 bases, with 9 bases left in between. Germline V gives CDR1 SNHLY, CDR2 FYNNEI. This CDR3 is 14 amino acids long. The CDR3 DNA follows: TGTGCCAGCAGTGACAGCGCCGACTACAATGAGCAGTTCTTC. It encodes CASSDSADYNEQFF.

J is TRBJ2-1 and V is TRBV7-3; 7 bases agree with TRBD2. This CDR3 spans 19 amino acids. The junction had 16 bases not matched to a gene; V was cut back by 5 bases and J by 0 bases. Germline loops: CDR1 SGHTA, CDR2 FQGTGA. CDR3 region: CASSERGLADYSSYNEQFF. CDR3 nucleotide sequence: TGTGCCAGCAGCGAAAGGGGCCTAGCGGACTATAGCTCCTACAATGAGCAGTTCTTC.

This rearrangement joins TRBV7-9 to TRBJ2-1; a weak D match, TRBD1 (5 bases). CDR3 size: 12 residues. In germline, CDR1 is SEHNR, CDR2 FQNEAQ (reference sequence). Trimming took 5 bases from V and 6 from J, leaving 8 bases between them. CDR3 loop: CASSGQTNEQFF. In DNA form, the CDR3 reads TGTGCCAGCAGCGGACAAACCAATGAGCAGTTCTTC.

V usage is TRBV19 and J usage is TRBJ1-1, with TRBD1 identical over 8 bases. Per germline, CDR1 LNHDA and CDR2 SQIVND (reference sequence). V gave up 7 bases and J gave up 8 bases; unmatched junction bases: 12. The CDR3 has 14 amino acids. The CDR3 sequence is CASTSEGTGGEAFF. DNA of the CDR3: TGTGCCAGTACCTCGGAAGGCACAGGGGGAGAAGCTTTCTTT.

The chain joins TRBV19 to TRBJ2-3, with D possibly being TRBD2 (6 bases). The CDR3 sequence is 14 residues long. The V and J ends lost 3 bases and 0 bases respectively, with 7 bases between them. Germline V lookup: CDR1 LNHDA, CDR2 SQIVND (reference sequence). The CDR3, as DNA: TGTGCCAGTAGTATGGCGGGGAGCACAGATACGCAGTATTTT. Translation gives CASSMAGSTDTQYF.

The chain has TRBV9 and TRBJ2-1; D is unclear. The CDR3 is 15 amino acids. Germline CDR1 and CDR2: SGDLS and YYNGEE. Trimming took 4 bases from V and 2 from J, leaving 13 bases between them. Here the CDR3 reads CASSPAAMAYNEQFF. The DNA for the CDR3 is TGTGCCAGCAGCCCCGCGGCCATGGCCTACAATGAGCAGTTCTTC. Full variable domain (remainder filled in from reference TRBV9 and TRBJ2-1): DSGVTQTPKHLITATGQRVTLRCSPRSGDLSVYWYQQSLDQGLQFLIQYYNGEERAKGNILERFSAQQFPDLHSELNLSSLELGDSALYFCASSPAAMAYNEQFFGPGTRLTVL.

The rearrangement uses TRBV24-1 and TRBJ2-5; perhaps TRBD1 as D (6 bases). The CDR3 length is 13 residues. Germline loops: CDR1 KGHDR, CDR2 SFDVKD. The V gene lost 7 bases and the J gene lost 0 bases, with 8 bases spanning the gap. CDR3 DNA sequence: TGTGCCACCAGACAGGGCAACCAAGAGACCCAGTACTTC. Translated: CATRQGNQETQYF.

The V and J genes are TRBV5-1 and TRBJ2-1; 10 nucleotides match TRBD2. With V trimmed by 0 bases and J by 3 bases, 9 bases remained unmatched. The germline V gene encodes CDR1 SGHRS and CDR2 YFSETQ. The CDR3 is 18 amino acids. CDR3 DNA: TGCGCCAGCAGCTTGGTTGGGGATAGCGGGAGGCTCTACAATGAGCAGTTCTTC. Its translation: CASSLVGDSGRLYNEQFF.

There are a few counts of this clone. This chain uses TRBV19 with TRBJ1-3; 7 bases match TRBD1. This CDR3 is built from 14 residues. CDR1 is LNHDA and CDR2 is SQIVND in the germline V gene (reference sequence). The J segment lost 1 base and the V segment lost 9 bases, leaving 6 bases of the junction unmatched. CDR3 nucleotide sequence: TGTGCCAGCCAACAGGGGAATTCTGGAAACACCATATATTTT. Translated: CASQQGNSGNTIYF.

The chain is built from TRBV24-1 and TRBJ2-3, with a possible D match to TRBD1 (5 bases). Germline assignment: CDR1 KGHDR and CDR2 SFDVKD. V lost 0 bases and J 8 bases, leaving 14 bases between the germline ends. This CDR3 contains 15 residues. The CDR3 reads CATSDLLGPQSTQYF. CDR3 coding DNA: TGTGCCACCAGTGATTTGCTGGGGCCCCAAAGTACGCAGTATTTT.

Points on this clone: This may be a read error, as it is one base from a much larger clone. The rearrangement uses TRBV7-8 and TRBJ1-1; 8 bases are a match to TRBD1. Germline trimming cut 4 bases from V and 4 bases from J; bases unmatched to any gene: 5. CDR3 length: 14 residues. The germline CDR1 and CDR2 sequences are SGHVS and FQNEAQ. CDR3: CASSWDRSSTEAFF. In DNA form, the CDR3 reads TGTGCCAGCAGCTGGGACAGGTCGAGCACTGAAGCTTTCTTT.

This rearrangement joins TRBV29-1 to TRBJ2-7; D might be TRBD2 (5 bases). V lost 1 base and J 3 bases, leaving 13 bases between the germline ends. Germline V gives CDR1 SQVTM, CDR2 ANQGSEA. The CDR3 spans 14 residues. The DNA for the CDR3 is TGCAGCGTTGAAGGGACTGGAACCCACTACGAGCAGTACTTC. Its protein is CSVEGTGTHYEQYF.

This chain uses TRBV19 with TRBJ2-2, with 8 bases fitting TRBD2. Germline V gene lookup returns CDR1 LNHDA and CDR2 SQIVND (reference sequence). The CDR3 covers 15 residues. The V segment lost 3 bases and the J segment 1 base; nucleotides outside the gene matches: 1. In DNA, the CDR3 is TGTGCCAGTAGTATCAGCGGGAGGAACACCGGGGAGCTGTTTTTT. It is translated as CASSISGRNTGELFF.

The chain employs TRBV2 and TRBJ2-7, with TRBD2 matching over 13 bases. After removal of 3 bases from V and 6 bases from J, the junction contained 11 bases not matched to a gene. The CDR3 extends over 17 amino acids. The germline CDR1 and CDR2 sequences are SNHLY and FYNNEI. The CDR3 reads CASSEPATSGRMVEQYF. Written as DNA, the CDR3 is TGTGCCAGCAGTGAGCCGGCGACTAGCGGGAGGATGGTCGAGCAGTACTTC.

A note on this clone: The same CDR3 also results from other DNA sequences found in this sample. J is TRBJ2-5 and V is TRBV5-1; perhaps TRBD1 as D (6 bases). Trimming took 4 bases from V and 1 from J, leaving 11 bases between them. Per germline, CDR1 SGHRS and CDR2 YFSETQ. The CDR3 has 14 residues. The chain's CDR3 is CASSLGDTQETQYF. Written as DNA, the CDR3 is TGCGCCAGCAGCCTGGGGGACACCCAAGAGACCCAGTACTTC. Variable domain in full (rest from reference TRBV5-1 and TRBJ2-5): KAGVTQTPRYLIKTRGQQVTLSCSPISGHRSVSWYQQTPGQGLQFLFEYFSETQRNKGNFPGRFSGRQFSNSRSEMNVSTLELGDSALYLCASSLGDTQETQYFGPGTRLLVL.

CDR3 bases: TGTGCCAGTAGTATGGGACAGGGCCCCTACAATGAGCAGTTCTTC. Translating it yields CASSMGQGPYNEQFF. This rearrangement joins TRBV19 to TRBJ2-1, with 9 bases that match TRBD1. Looked up from germline, CDR1 is LNHDA and CDR2 is SQIVND (reference sequence). Trimming cost V 3 bases and J 2 bases; bases outside gene matches: 2. The CDR3 has 15 amino acids.

V gene TRBV9 combines with J gene TRBJ2-3; D is perhaps TRBD2 (7 bases). This CDR3 has 15 residues. The V end lost 3 bases, the J end lost 2 bases, and 13 bases lay between the germline ends. From germline, CDR1 is SGDLS and CDR2 YYNGEE. Written as DNA, the CDR3 is TGTGCCAGCAGCGAGAGGGGGGGGCCCACAGATACGCAGTATTTT. It specifies CASSERGGPTDTQYF.

A few counts support this clone. The rearrangement links TRBV7-8 to TRBJ1-1; TRBD1 agrees at 8 bases. CDR1 and CDR2 from the germline V gene are SGHVS and FQNEAQ. The V segment lost 5 bases and the J segment 4 bases; nucleotides outside the gene matches: 9. This CDR3 comprises 15 residues. The DNA of the CDR3 is TGTGCCAGCAGCCCCAAGGACAGGGTAGGCACTGAAGCTTTCTTT. This codes for CASSPKDRVGTEAFF.

The V call is TRBV5-4, the J call TRBJ1-2, with 10 bases matching TRBD1. CDR3 length equals 15 residues. V shed 4 bases, J shed 3 bases, and the junction held 6 bases outside the gene matches. In germline, CDR1 is SGHNT, CDR2 YYREEE (reference sequence). CDR3 DNA: TGTGCCAGCAGCCAGCCGACAGGGGGCGACTATGGCTACACCTTC. It yields the protein CASSQPTGGDYGYTF.

CDR3 coding DNA: TGTGCCCATAAAGACGGGGGTACTAATGAAAAACTGTTTTTT. Translated, it gives CAHKDGGTNEKLFF. The gene calls are TRBV6-5 and TRBJ1-4; D is possibly TRBD1 (5 bases). The CDR3 spans 14 residues. Germline values: CDR1 MNHEY, CDR2 SVGAGI. With 11 bases removed from V and 2 bases from J, the gap between germline ends came to 15 bases.

CDR3 sequence (DNA): TGTGCCAGCACCTCAGGACAGGGCAATTCACCCCTCCACTTT. Translation gives CASTSGQGNSPLHF. The gene calls are TRBV2 and TRBJ1-6; 8 positions agree with TRBD1. Germline V gene sequence: CDR1 SNHLY, CDR2 FYNNEI. J lost 7 bases, V lost 7 bases, and 6 bases had no gene match. The CDR3 has 14 amino acids.

The chain is built from TRBV5-1 and TRBJ2-5, with D possibly TRBD1 on 6 matching bases. The CDR3 loop spans 15 amino acids. V lost 0 bases to trimming and J lost 2 bases, with 11 bases between them. Germline assignment: CDR1 SGHRS and CDR2 YFSETQ. The CDR3 bases are TGCGCCAGCAGCTTGGCTGCGGACAGACAAGAGACCCAGTACTTC. This translates into CASSLAADRQETQYF. Full variable domain (missing parts from reference TRBV5-1 and TRBJ2-5): KAGVTQTPRYLIKTRGQQVTLSCSPISGHRSVSWYQQTPGQGLQFLFEYFSETQRNKGNFPGRFSGRQFSNSRSEMNVSTLELGDSALYLCASSLAADRQETQYFGPGTRLLVL.